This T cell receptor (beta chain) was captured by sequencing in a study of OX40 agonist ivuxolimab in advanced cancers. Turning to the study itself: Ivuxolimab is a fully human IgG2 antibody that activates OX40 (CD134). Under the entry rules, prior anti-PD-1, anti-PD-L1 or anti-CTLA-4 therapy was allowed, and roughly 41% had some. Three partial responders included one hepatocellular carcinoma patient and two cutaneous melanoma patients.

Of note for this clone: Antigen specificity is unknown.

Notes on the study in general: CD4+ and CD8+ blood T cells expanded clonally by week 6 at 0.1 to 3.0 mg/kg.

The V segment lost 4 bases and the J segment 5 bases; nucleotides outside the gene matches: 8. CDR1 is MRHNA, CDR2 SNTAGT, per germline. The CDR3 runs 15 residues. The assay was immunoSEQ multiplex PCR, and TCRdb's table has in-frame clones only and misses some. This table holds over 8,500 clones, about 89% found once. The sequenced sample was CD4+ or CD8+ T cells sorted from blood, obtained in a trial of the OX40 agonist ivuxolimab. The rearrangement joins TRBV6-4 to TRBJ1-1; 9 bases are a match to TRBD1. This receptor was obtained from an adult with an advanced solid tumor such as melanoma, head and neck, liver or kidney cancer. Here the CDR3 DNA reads TGTGCCAGCAGTGCCGGGGGGACAGGGTCAACTGAAGCTTTCTTT. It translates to CASSAGGTGSTEAFF.